This note documents a single T cell receptor (beta chain) sequence. The germline V and J ends were trimmed by 1 base and 9 bases, with 13 bases remaining between them. This CDR3 is 15 amino acids long. Looked up from germline, CDR1 is LGHDT and CDR2 is YNNKEL (reference sequence). This sample is part of a study of blood T cell repertoires in COVID-19. Method: immunoSEQ multiplex PCR; TCRdb's copy keeps in-frame clones and lacks some. The sample lists hundreds of thousands of clones; roughly 84% were seen once. This TCR derives from a man in his forties or fifties with acute or convalescent COVID-19. The chain links TRBV3-1 (or the pseudogene TRBV3-2) to TRBJ1-6, with a possible D match to TRBD1 (5 bases). Material: peripheral blood. CDR3 DNA: TGTGCCAGCAGCCAAGCAGACAGAATCAGTTCACCCCTCCACTTT. This encodes CASSQADRISSPLHF.